These 24 T cell receptor beta chains came from one sample sequenced in a study of blood T cell repertoires in COVID-19. Only in-frame clones appear in the TCRdb table, and some are missing; sequencing was by immunoSEQ multiplex PCR. This table has about 270,000 clones, 70% to 90% appearing once. Material: PBMCs or T cells enriched from blood (not recorded which). These receptors were taken from a woman in her twenties or thirties with acute COVID-19.

The rearrangement links TRBV6-5 to TRBJ1-2, with D perhaps matching TRBD1 (6 bases). Trimming removed 8 bases from V and 5 bases from J, with 21 bases in between. This CDR3 comprises 15 residues. From germline, CDR1 is MNHEY and CDR2 SVGAGI. CDR3 nucleotides: TGTGCCAGCGGGAACGGGACACCGTTATGGTATGGCTACACCTTC. Protein product: CASGNGTPLWYGYTF.

Regarding this clone: Its ends do not fully match the called genes, so a read error is possible. This rearrangement joins TRBV7-9 to TRBJ1-5; 7 bases match TRBD1. Germline-derived CDR1 and CDR2 are SEHNR and FQNEAQ (reference sequence). The CDR3 covers 15 residues. The CDR3: CASSLAGTENQPQHF. CDR3 bases: TGTGCCAGCAGTTTAGCTGGGACAGAGAATCAGCCCCAGCATTTT.

The chain recombines TRBV27 with TRBJ2-7; 7 nucleotides match TRBD1. The CDR3 runs 13 residues. The V and J ends lost 6 bases and 0 bases, in that order; junction bases with no gene match: 2. The germline V gene has CDR1 MNHEY and CDR2 SMNVEV (reference sequence). This CDR3 is CASRGDSSYEQYF. In DNA form, the CDR3 reads TGTGCCAGCAGAGGGGACAGCTCCTACGAGCAGTACTTC.

CDR3 region: CASSLAGLPSYNEQFF. In DNA form, the CDR3 reads TGCGCCAGCAGCTTGGCCGGACTACCGTCCTACAATGAGCAGTTCTTC. The J gene is TRBJ2-1, the V gene TRBV5-1; a possible D gene is TRBD2 (6 bases). CDR3 size: 16 residues. Germline CDR1 SGHRS, CDR2 YFSETQ. Trimming cost V 0 bases and J 1 base, with 11 bases left between them.

J is TRBJ1-1 and V is TRBV28; D uncertain. CDR3 size: 11 residues. Per the germline V gene, CDR1 is MDHEN and CDR2 is SYDVKM. Trimming stripped 9 bases from V and 10 bases from J, with 15 bases between. CDR3 in DNA: TGTGCCAGTCTTAACAGCCGGCGAGCTTTCTTT. This codes for CASLNSRRAFF. Combining the CDR3 with reference TRBV28 and TRBJ1-1 gives the whole variable domain DVKVTQSSRYLVKRTGEKVFLECVQDMDHENMFWYRQDPGLGLRLIYFSYDVKMKEKGDIPEGYSVSREKKERFSLILESASTNQTSMYLCASLNSRRAFFGQGTRLTVV.

This chain links TRBV7-6 with TRBJ1-1, with TRBD1 identical over 8 bases. Unmatched junction bases numbered 6, after V lost 1 base and J lost 5 bases. Germline CDR1 reads SGHVS; CDR2 reads FNYEAQ. CDR3 length: 15 amino acids. DNA of the CDR3: TGTGCCAGCAGCTTAGACGCTGGACAGGGAACTGAAGCTTTCTTT. It translates to CASSLDAGQGTEAFF. Full variable domain (remainder filled in from reference TRBV7-6 and TRBJ1-1): GAGVSQSPRYKVTKRGQDVALRCDPISGHVSLYWYRQALGQGPEFLTYFNYEAQQDKSGLPNDRFSAERPEGSISTLTIQRTEQRDSAMYRCASSLDAGQGTEAFFGQGTRLTVV.

This chain uses TRBV28 with TRBJ1-4; TRBD1 might be the D (6 bases). Trimming shortened V by 7 bases and J by 2 bases, and 14 bases separated the two germline ends. This CDR3 contains 15 residues. The germline V gene has CDR1 MDHEN and CDR2 SYDVKM. CDR3 in DNA: TGTGCCAGCACCTCAGCGGGGGGCACTAATGAAAAACTGTTTTTT. This gives the protein CASTSAGGTNEKLFF. Supplemented by reference TRBV28 and TRBJ1-4, the full variable domain reads DVKVTQSSRYLVKRTGEKVFLECVQDMDHENMFWYRQDPGLGLRLIYFSYDVKMKEKGDIPEGYSVSREKKERFSLILESASTNQTSMYLCASTSAGGTNEKLFFGSGTQLSVL.

The chain carries TRBV6-5 and TRBJ2-3, with D possibly TRBD2 on 5 matching bases. V dropped 0 bases and J dropped 5 bases, with 12 bases sitting between them. The length of the CDR3 is 15 residues. Per the germline V gene, CDR1 is MNHEY and CDR2 is SVGAGI. The CDR3 nucleotides are TGTGCCAGCAGTTACTCTGGTTCCGGGGTAGATACGCAGTATTTT. This encodes CASSYSGSGVDTQYF.

The chain couples TRBV12-3 or TRBV12-4 to TRBJ2-2; TRBD2 matches 8 bases. CDR3 length: 12 amino acids. V trimming: 6 bases; J trimming: 6 bases; junction bases outside the gene matches: 0. CDR3 protein: CASRREAGELFF. The CDR3 DNA is TGTGCCAGCAGGCGGGAGGCCGGGGAGCTGTTTTTT.

This chain links TRBV11-2 with TRBJ2-1; D remains unclear. Germline values: CDR1 SGHAT, CDR2 FQNNGV. Trimming removed 4 bases at V and 5 bases at J, with 9 bases between. This CDR3 spans 13 amino acids. The CDR3 nucleotides are TGTGCCAGCAGCTGGAGTAGGAACAATGAGCAGTTCTTC. Its translation is CASSWSRNNEQFF. Combining the CDR3 with reference TRBV11-2 and TRBJ2-1 gives the whole variable domain EAGVAQSPRYKIIEKRQSVAFWCNPISGHATLYWYQQILGQGPKLLIQFQNNGVVDDSQLPKDRFSAERLKGVDSTLKIQPAKLEDSAVYLCASSWSRNNEQFFGPGTRLTVL.

The rearrangement links TRBV6-5 to TRBJ2-3, with D perhaps TRBD1 (6 bases). Germline lookup yields CDR1 MNHEY and CDR2 SVGAGI. The CDR3 loop spans 15 amino acids. V was clipped by 0 bases and J by 6 bases, with 13 bases between them. CDR3 region: CASSYSTGRGDTQYF. CDR3 sequence (DNA): TGTGCCAGCAGTTACTCGACAGGTCGAGGGGATACGCAGTATTTT.

V gene TRBV11-3 combines with J gene TRBJ2-2, with 8 bases matching TRBD1. The CDR3 spans 15 residues. CDR1 SGHNT and CDR2 YENEEA come from the germline V gene. V lost 3 bases to trimming and J lost 6 bases; unmatched junction nucleotides: 6. The CDR3 bases are TGTGCCAGCAGCTTTCAGGGGGCGGATTCCGGGGAGCTGTTTTTT. Translating gives CASSFQGADSGELFF.

This sequence joins TRBV6-2 or TRBV6-3 and TRBJ2-7; unclear D gene. Looked up from germline, CDR1 is MNHEY and CDR2 is SVGEGT. V was trimmed by 4 bases and J by 0 bases, leaving 7 bases between them. The CDR3 runs 13 residues. In DNA form, the CDR3 reads TGTGCCAGCAGTTTATTGTCCTCCTACGAGCAGTACTTC. Amino acid sequence: CASSLLSSYEQYF.

The chain employs TRBV5-4 and TRBJ2-3; 11 nucleotides agree with TRBD2. The junction had 10 bases not matched to a gene; V was cut back by 2 bases and J by 2 bases. The CDR3 length is 18 residues. Per germline, CDR1 SGHNT and CDR2 YYREEE (reference sequence). CDR3 nucleotide sequence: TGTGCCAGCAGCTTAAGGCTAGCGGGAGGCCCAACCACAGATACGCAGTATTTT. The encoded protein is CASSLRLAGGPTTDTQYF.

The rearrangement links TRBV5-1 to TRBJ2-7; tentatively, D is TRBD1 (6 bases). The CDR3 consists of 15 residues. From germline, CDR1 is SGHRS and CDR2 YFSETQ. Deletions cut 2 bases from V and 3 bases from J, with 15 bases between. This CDR3 is CASSFRDIGHYEQYF. CDR3 nucleotides: TGCGCCAGCAGCTTCCGGGACATAGGCCACTACGAGCAGTACTTC.

This rearrangement joins TRBV28 to TRBJ1-1; D is possibly TRBD1 (6 bases). Germline CDR1 MDHEN, CDR2 SYDVKM. Trimming shortened V by 8 bases and J by 1 base, and 23 bases separated the two germline ends. This CDR3 spans 17 amino acids. The DNA of the CDR3 is TGTGCCAGCCGGCAAGGTGGGGGGCGCGGGGGGAACACTGAAGCTTTCTTT. Amino acids: CASRQGGGRGGNTEAFF.

The chain is built from TRBV27 and TRBJ2-7, with a tentative D call TRBD1 (6 bases). CDR1 MNHEY and CDR2 SMNVEV come from the germline V gene (reference sequence). The CDR3 runs to 14 residues. The V end lost 8 bases, the J end lost 3 bases, and 17 bases lay between the germline ends. The CDR3 DNA is TGTGCCAGCTCAACCTGGGACAACATCTACGAGCAGTACTTC. Translated, it gives CASSTWDNIYEQYF.

The V and J genes are TRBV29-1 and TRBJ1-2; a possible D gene is TRBD1 (5 bases). The ends were cut back, 5 bases at V and 5 bases at J, with 12 bases in the middle. Looked up from germline, CDR1 is SQVTM and CDR2 is ANQGSEA. The CDR3 consists of 12 residues. The CDR3 reads CSVPTGGYGYTF. The DNA of the CDR3 is TGCAGCGTTCCGACGGGGGGATATGGCTACACCTTC.

Written as DNA, the CDR3 is TGTGCCAGCAGCCGAGAACAGGGGGCAAGTTCCTACGAGCAGTACTTC. It translates to CASSREQGASSYEQYF. The V and J genes are TRBV4-2 and TRBJ2-7; TRBD1 aligns across 9 bases. The CDR3 contains 16 residues. The V and J ends lost 4 bases and 1 base, in that order; junction bases with no gene match: 8. Per the germline V gene, CDR1 is LGHNA and CDR2 is YNFKEQ.

The chain employs TRBV5-1 and TRBJ1-2; the D gene is possibly TRBD1 (6 bases). Trimming took 4 bases from V and 7 from J, leaving 14 bases between them. Per germline, CDR1 SGHRS and CDR2 YFSETQ. The CDR3 consists of 13 residues. The chain's CDR3 is CASSPDSAGGYTF. CDR3 sequence (DNA): TGCGCCAGCAGCCCGGACAGTGCGGGTGGCTACACCTTC.

A single count supports this clone. The chain carries TRBV4-1 and TRBJ2-7; 8 bases match TRBD1. This CDR3 region has 16 residues. V gave up 1 base and J gave up 7 bases; unmatched junction bases: 12. CDR1 is MGHRA, CDR2 YSYEKL, per germline. For the CDR3, the DNA is TGCGCCAGCAGCCAAGTAATCCGGACAGGGAATGTTGAGCAGTACTTC. Amino acid sequence: CASSQVIRTGNVEQYF.

The chain carries TRBV5-6 and TRBJ1-4, with D unclear. CDR1 and CDR2 from the germline V gene are SGHDT and YYEEEE. The CDR3 runs to 14 residues. The V gene lost 1 base and the J gene lost 7 bases, with 11 bases spanning the gap. The CDR3 protein is CASSLLSSGEKLFF. CDR3 sequence (DNA): TGTGCCAGCAGCTTGTTGTCCTCGGGTGAAAAACTGTTTTTT. The full variable domain, with the rest looked up from reference TRBV5-6 and TRBJ1-4, is DAGVTQSPTHLIKTRGQQVTLRCSPKSGHDTVSWYQQALGQGPQFIFQYYEEEERQRGNFPDRFSGHQFPNYSSELNVNALLLGDSALYLCASSLLSSGEKLFFGSGTQLSVL.

V and J are TRBV28 and TRBJ2-4, with a weak D call TRBD2 (5 bases). This CDR3 is 13 amino acids long. Trimming shortened V by 1 base and J by 8 bases, and 9 bases separated the two germline ends. Germline assignment: CDR1 MDHEN and CDR2 SYDVKM. As DNA, the CDR3 is TGTGCCAGCAGTTTATCGGGGTCTGACATTCAGTACTTC. Residues: CASSLSGSDIQYF.

There are a few counts of this clone. This rearrangement joins TRBV29-1 to TRBJ1-1; D is unresolved. The CDR3 loop spans 14 amino acids. Deletions cut 4 bases from V and 4 bases from J, with 16 bases between. Germline loops: CDR1 SQVTM, CDR2 ANQGSEA. The CDR3 loop reads CSVVSSDRGTEAFF. The CDR3 DNA is TGCAGCGTTGTTTCATCGGACCGGGGCACTGAAGCTTTCTTT. Drawing the rest from reference TRBV29-1 and TRBJ1-1, the complete variable domain is SAVISQKPSRDICQRGTSLTIQCQVDSQVTMMFWYRQQPGQSLTLIATANQGSEATYESGFVIDKFPISRPNLTFSTLTVSNMSPEDSSIYLCSVVSSDRGTEAFFGQGTRLTVV.